These 4 T cell receptor beta chains came from one sample sequenced in a study of cytomegalovirus exposure and HLA in healthy donors. 13 Jbeta primers and 60 Vbeta primers were used for the PCR. The data were produced by immunoSEQ multiplex PCR, yet TCRdb's version contains in-frame clones alone and is incomplete. The sample contains roughly 140,000 clones, roughly three quarters of which appear only once. Sequencing used PBMCs. These receptors were obtained from a middle-aged woman in good health and CMV-seropositive.

The genes are TRBV4-2 and TRBJ2-3, with D possibly matching TRBD2 (5 bases). Germline V lookup: CDR1 LGHNA, CDR2 YNFKEQ. The CDR3 consists of 16 residues. Trimming shortened V by 4 bases and J by 1 base, and 15 bases separated the two germline ends. CDR3 DNA: TGTGCCAGCAGCCTACTTACTAGAGCTGGCACAGATACGCAGTATTTT. Residues: CASSLLTRAGTDTQYF.

The chain employs TRBV2 and TRBJ1-5, with D perhaps TRBD1 (5 bases). Germline V gives CDR1 SNHLY, CDR2 FYNNEI. The CDR3 spans 15 residues. The V and J ends lost 2 bases and 6 bases respectively, with 14 bases between them. CDR3 bases: TGTGCCAGCAGTGAAAGCGCAGGGTCGCGTCAGCCCCAGCATTTT. Translation gives CASSESAGSRQPQHF.

The J gene is TRBJ1-1, the V gene TRBV5-1; 8 positions match TRBD1. The CDR3 totals 16 residues. Trimming took 2 bases from V and 4 from J; bases not matched to a gene: 10. Germline assignment: CDR1 SGHRS and CDR2 YFSETQ. This CDR3 is CASSLPQQGGGTEAFF. Here the CDR3 DNA reads TGCGCCAGCAGCTTACCTCAACAGGGGGGTGGCACTGAAGCTTTCTTT. Full variable domain (remainder filled in from reference TRBV5-1 and TRBJ1-1): KAGVTQTPRYLIKTRGQQVTLSCSPISGHRSVSWYQQTPGQGLQFLFEYFSETQRNKGNFPGRFSGRQFSNSRSEMNVSTLELGDSALYLCASSLPQQGGGTEAFFGQGTRLTVV.

CDR3 in amino acids: CASSLGAGGQTDTQYF. The CDR3 DNA follows: TGTGCCAGCAGCTTAGGGGCGGGGGGGCAGACAGATACGCAGTATTTT. The gene calls are TRBV11-2 and TRBJ2-3; 9 bases agree with TRBD2. This CDR3 has 16 residues. Germline-derived CDR1 and CDR2 are SGHAT and FQNNGV. J was trimmed by 3 bases and V by 1 base; bases with no gene match: 5.